This is a list of T cell receptor beta chains from one sample in a study of T cells in Graves' hyperthyroidism and ophthalmopathy. In TCRdb, the multiplex PCR reads were re-called with MiXCR into one record per CDR3 protein. The sample contains about 690,000 distinct CDR3 sequences, around 15% of which appear only once. Sequenced: blood. The receptor source for this set is a man aged 50 to 60 with Graves' hyperthyroidism. Both conserved end residues are part of each CDR3. The D gene is left open where the match is weak. Clone size is shown for a subset of rows, as once, few, many or a class of expanded clone.

V: TRBV6-5; J: TRBJ2-3; D: TRBD2; size: -; CDR3: CASSYIRLAGVTDTQYF; DNA: TGTGCCAGCAGTTACATACGACTAGCGGGAGTAACAGATACGCAGTATTTT
V: TRBV11-2; J: TRBJ2-1; D: -; size: many; CDR3: CASSSLKGSYNEQFF; DNA: TGTGCCAGCAGCTCCCTCAAGGGCTCCTACAATGAGCAGTTCTTC
V: TRBV6-5; J: TRBJ2-5; D: -; size: many; CDR3: CASSYSQYQETQYF; DNA: TGTGCCAGCAGTTACTCACAGTACCAAGAGACCCAGTACTTC
V: TRBV9; J: TRBJ1-5; D: TRBD1; size: -; CDR3: CASSVGDRESQPQHF; DNA: TGTGCCAGCAGCGTAGGGGACAGGGAAAGTCAGCCCCAGCATTTT
V: TRBV10-3; J: TRBJ2-1; D: TRBD2; size: few; CDR3: CATLAGASDEQFF; DNA: TGTGCCACCTTAGCGGGAGCCTCCGATGAGCAGTTCTTC
V: TRBV6-5; J: TRBJ2-1; D: -; size: few; CDR3: CASSYSVGGSSYNEQFF; DNA: TGTGCCAGCAGTTACTCTGTAGGGGGGAGCTCCTACAATGAGCAGTTCTTC
V: TRBV11-1; J: TRBJ2-1; D: -; size: -; CDR3: CASSLVIDRPNEQFF; DNA: TGTGCCAGCAGCTTAGTGATCGACAGGCCCAATGAGCAGTTCTTC
V: TRBV30; J: TRBJ1-2; D: -; size: -; CDR3: CAWEPLGGAPGGYTF; DNA: TGTGCCTGGGAACCTTTGGGGGGCGCTCCTGGTGGCTACACCTTC
V: TRBV28; J: TRBJ1-2; D: TRBD1; size: -; CDR3: CASSPGTAIYGYTF; DNA: TGTGCCAGCAGTCCCGGGACAGCTATATATGGCTACACCTTC
V: TRBV18; J: TRBJ1-2; D: -; size: -; CDR3: CASSPSLDGGGGYTF; DNA: TGTGCCAGCTCACCATCTTTGGACGGGGGAGGCGGCTACACCTTC
V: TRBV10-3; J: TRBJ1-1; D: -; size: once; CDR3: CASKKNAEAFF; DNA: TGTGCCAGTAAGAAGAACGCTGAAGCTTTCTTT
V: TRBV24-1; J: TRBJ2-7; D: -; size: few; CDR3: CATSDLVAEQYF; DNA: TGTGCCACCAGTGATTTGGTGGCTGAGCAGTACTTC
V: TRBV9; J: TRBJ2-1; D: -; size: -; CDR3: CASSVGPSTYNEQFF; DNA: TGTGCCAGCAGCGTAGGCCCTAGCACCTACAATGAGCAGTTCTTC
V: TRBV5-8; J: TRBJ2-5; D: TRBD2; size: -; CDR3: CARALGLGLAEETQYF; DNA: TGTGCCAGAGCCCTGGGACTCGGACTAGCAGAAGAGACCCAGTACTTC
V: TRBV12-3/TRBV12-4; J: TRBJ2-6; D: TRBD2; size: many; CDR3: CASRPQMTSGYSGANVLTF; DNA: TGTGCCAGCAGGCCTCAGATGACTAGCGGGTACTCTGGGGCCAACGTCCTGACTTTC
V: TRBV20-1; J: TRBJ2-7; D: TRBD2; size: few; CDR3: CSARDIAGSGIYEQYF; DNA: TGCAGTGCTAGAGATATAGCGGGTTCGGGAATCTACGAGCAGTACTTC